Below are 17 T cell receptor beta chains sequenced from a single sample in a study of technical replicates of blood from several donors. TCRdb's table, derived via immunoSEQ multiplex PCR, lists solely in-frame clones and lacks some. The sample shows roughly 100,000 clones, 95% of them seen only once. Sequenced: T cells isolated from PBMCs. Every receptor here comes from a human donor in good health.

The chain links TRBV6-5 to TRBJ2-3; D not resolved. The CDR3 spans 13 residues. The ends were cut back, 2 bases at V and 6 bases at J, with 9 bases in the middle. Germline V gene data show CDR1 as MNHEY and CDR2 as SVGAGI. CDR3 bases: TGTGCCAGCAGTTACCGAGAGACTGATACGCAGTATTTT. Amino acids: CASSYRETDTQYF.

The chain joins TRBV5-8 to TRBJ1-5, with TRBD1 identical over 9 bases. Unmatched junction bases numbered 4, after V lost 4 bases and J lost 2 bases. The germline CDR1 and CDR2 sequences are SGHTS and YDEGEE. This CDR3 is built from 15 residues. The CDR3 loop reads CASSPRDRGNQPQHF. The CDR3 DNA sequence: TGTGCCAGCAGCCCCCGGGACAGGGGCAATCAGCCCCAGCATTTT.

The sample holds one count of this clone. The rearrangement joins TRBV15 to TRBJ2-5; tentatively, D is TRBD2 (7 bases). The V end lost 3 bases, the J end lost 5 bases, and 19 bases lay between the germline ends. Per the germline V gene, CDR1 is LNHNV and CDR2 is YYDKDF (reference sequence). This CDR3 region has 16 residues. The CDR3 loop is CATSSYPEGRGETQYF. The CDR3 region has the DNA TGTGCCACCAGCAGCTACCCGGAGGGGAGGGGGGAGACCCAGTACTTC. Supplemented by reference TRBV15 and TRBJ2-5, the full variable domain reads DAMVIQNPRYQVTQFGKPVTLSCSQTLNHNVMYWYQQKSSQAPKLLFHYYDKDFNNEADTPDNFQSRRPNTSFCFLDIRSPGLGDTAMYLCATSSYPEGRGETQYFGPGTRLLVL.

In DNA form, the CDR3 reads TGTGCCAGCAGCCCTGTGGCATGGCAGGGCTACGAGCAGTACTTC. Its translation is CASSPVAWQGYEQYF. The genes are TRBV25-1 and TRBJ2-7, with a tentative D call TRBD1 (5 bases). The germline V gene encodes CDR1 MGHDK and CDR2 SYGVNS. This CDR3 is 15 amino acids long. The ends were cut back, 6 bases at V and 3 bases at J, with 18 bases in the middle.

CDR3 sequence reads: CASSQDQNQETQYF. The CDR3 DNA reads TGCGCCAGCAGCCAAGATCAAAACCAAGAGACCCAGTACTTC. The chain joins TRBV4-3 to TRBJ2-5; D gene ambiguous. The V end was cut by 0 bases, the J end by 0 bases, with 5 bases between. The CDR3 contains 14 residues. In germline, CDR1 is LGHNA, CDR2 YSLEER.

CDR3 loop: CAWSVPGDEQFF. The CDR3 DNA follows: TGTGCCTGGAGTGTACCAGGGGATGAGCAGTTCTTC. V usage is TRBV30 and J usage is TRBJ2-1; TRBD1 might be the D (6 bases). The CDR3 length is 12 residues. Germline lookup yields CDR1 GTSNPN and CDR2 SVGIG (reference sequence). Trimming removed 0 bases from V and 8 bases from J, with 8 bases in between.

The CDR3 DNA sequence: TGTGCCAGCAGCTTAGGACTCAACCAAGAGACCCAGTACTTC. Its translation: CASSLGLNQETQYF. The chain links TRBV11-3 to TRBJ2-5; D is unclear. The germline CDR1 and CDR2 sequences are SGHNT and YENEEA. Deletions cut 1 base from V and 0 bases from J, with 6 bases between. CDR3 size: 14 residues. The full variable domain, with the rest looked up from reference TRBV11-3 and TRBJ2-5, is EAGVVQSPRYKIIEKKQPVAFWCNPISGHNTLYWYLQNLGQGPELLIRYENEEAVDDSQLPKDRFSAERLKGVDSTLKIQPAELGDSAVYLCASSLGLNQETQYFGPGTRLLVL.

V is TRBV15 and J is TRBJ2-5, with D possibly TRBD2 on 5 matching bases. Between the trimmed V and J ends, which lost 1 base and 3 bases, there was a span of 9 bases. Germline lookup yields CDR1 LNHNV and CDR2 YYDKDF (reference sequence). This CDR3 is 14 amino acids long. The CDR3 DNA reads as TGTGCCACCAGCAGAGGACGGGGAGAAGAGACCCAGTACTTC. Translation: CATSRGRGEETQYF.

The V call is TRBV6-1, the J call TRBJ2-1, with TRBD2 as a possible D gene (6 bases). The V end was cut by 2 bases, the J end by 1 base, with 12 bases between. The CDR3 has 16 amino acids. Germline values: CDR1 MNHNS, CDR2 SASEGT. In nucleotides, the CDR3 is TGTGCCAGCAGTGAACTTCGCGGGGTGTCCTACAATGAGCAGTTCTTC. Its translation is CASSELRGVSYNEQFF.

The chain recombines TRBV19 with TRBJ2-3, with 11 bases lining up with TRBD2. The V segment lost 6 bases and the J segment 3 bases; nucleotides outside the gene matches: 5. Germline-derived CDR1 and CDR2 are LNHDA and SQIVND (reference sequence). This CDR3 region has 15 residues. The DNA of the CDR3 is TGTGCCAGTAGCACTAGCGGGAGTCTTACAGATACGCAGTATTTT. It encodes CASSTSGSLTDTQYF.

The rearrangement joins TRBV19 to TRBJ2-1; TRBD2 matches at 12 bases. The trim removed 4 bases at V and 7 bases at J, leaving 5 bases unmatched. The CDR3 is 15 residues long. The germline V gene has CDR1 LNHDA and CDR2 SQIVND (reference sequence). Here the CDR3 reads CASSTTSGSRNEQFF. The DNA of the CDR3 is TGTGCCAGTAGTACGACTAGCGGGAGTAGAAATGAGCAGTTCTTC.

V is TRBV28 and J is TRBJ1-2; no clear D gene. The V gene lost 6 bases and the J gene lost 2 bases, with 16 bases spanning the gap. The CDR3 runs 15 residues. The germline gives CDR1 MDHEN, CDR2 SYDVKM. For the CDR3, the DNA is TGTGCCAGCAGCTCGGACGGAGGTGCGAACTATGGCTACACCTTC. Translation gives CASSSDGGANYGYTF.

The V and J genes are TRBV6-5 and TRBJ2-3; 7 bases are shared with TRBD2. The CDR3 is made up of 15 amino acids. V lost 6 bases to trimming and J lost 2 bases; unmatched junction nucleotides: 8. From germline, CDR1 is MNHEY and CDR2 SVGAGI. CDR3 in DNA: TGTGCCAGCAGGGGGAGGGTTCTGATCACAGATACGCAGTATTTT. Translation: CASRGRVLITDTQYF.

A single count supports this clone. This rearrangement joins TRBV4-1 to TRBJ2-3; 11 positions match TRBD2. Trimming removed 1 base from V and 1 base from J; junction bases left unmatched: 1. Germline CDR1 is MGHRA and CDR2 is YSYEKL. The length of the CDR3 is 16 residues. The CDR3, as DNA: TGCGCCAGCAGCCAAGGGGGACTAGCGGGCACAGATACGCAGTATTTT. Its translation: CASSQGGLAGTDTQYF.

This chain connects TRBV7-3 to TRBJ1-4; the D gene is possibly TRBD1 (5 bases). Germline V gene sequence: CDR1 SGHTA, CDR2 FQGTGA. The CDR3 is 15 residues long. Deletions cut 2 bases from V and 2 bases from J, with 9 bases between. Here the CDR3 DNA reads TGTGCCAGCAGCTTATATGGGGGGACTAATGAAAAACTGTTTTTT. This codes for CASSLYGGTNEKLFF.

The gene calls are TRBV16 and TRBJ1-1; no definite D call. Germline V gives CDR1 KGHSY, CDR2 FQNENV. V lost 8 bases to trimming and J lost 2 bases, with 15 bases between them. The CDR3 runs to 14 residues. Here the CDR3 reads CASQRVRGNTEAFF. CDR3 coding DNA: TGTGCCAGCCAGCGGGTCCGAGGAAACACTGAAGCTTTCTTT.

The CDR3 reads CASGAAYEQYF. CDR3 DNA: TGTGCCAGCGGGGCAGCCTACGAGCAGTACTTC. This sequence joins TRBV14 and TRBJ2-7; perhaps TRBD1 as D (5 bases). Germline V CDR1 and CDR2: SGHDN, FVKESK. The CDR3 loop spans 11 amino acids. The V end lost 8 bases, the J end lost 2 bases, and 7 bases lay between the germline ends. The full variable domain, with the rest looked up from reference TRBV14 and TRBJ2-7, is EAGVTQFPSHSVIEKGQTVTLRCDPISGHDNLYWYRRVMGKEIKFLLHFVKESKQDESGMPNNRFLAERTGGTYSTLKVQPAELEDSGVYFCASGAAYEQYFGPGTRLTVT.